These T cell receptor beta chains were read from a single sample in a study of post-analysis software for immune sequencing data. TCRdb passed the PCR reads through MiXCR, listing each CDR3 protein once. The sample shows 550,000 to 700,000 distinct CDR3 sequences, roughly two fifths of them seen only once. Sequencing input: blood. These receptors were collected from a girl aged 10 to 17 with multiple sclerosis. CDR3s include the opening cysteine and the closing phenylalanine or tryptophan. Each record gives: J gene, V gene, clone size, D gene, CDR3 protein, CDR3 DNA. The D gene is left open where the match is weak. Not every row has a clone size; where given, it reads once, few, many or a size class.

>TRBJ2-1|TRBV5-1|.|.
CASSLGRDFQNEQFF
TGCGCCAGCAGCTTGGGAAGGGACTTCCAGAATGAGCAGTTCTTC
>TRBJ2-1|TRBV20-1|once|.
CSAIYYGDHNEQFF
TGCAGTGCTATATATTATGGGGACCACAATGAGCAGTTCTTC
>TRBJ2-7|TRBV6-2/TRBV6-3|few|.
CASSYPGQINSYEQYF
TGTGCCAGCAGTTACCCAGGACAGATCAACTCCTACGAGCAGTACTTC
>TRBJ2-5|TRBV6-5|few|.
CASSGTVQETQYF
TGTGCCAGCAGTGGGACGGTTCAAGAGACCCAGTACTTC
>TRBJ2-5|TRBV12-3/TRBV12-4|few|.
CASRLGRRHETQYF
TGTGCCAGCAGGTTGGGGAGGCGGCACGAGACCCAGTACTTC
>TRBJ2-7|TRBV5-1|.|.
CASSHRRDYEQYF
TGCGCCAGCAGCCACCGCAGAGACTACGAGCAGTACTTC
>TRBJ2-7|TRBV20-1|few|.
CSDATRRTYEQYF
TGCAGTGATGCCACCCGACGGACCTACGAGCAGTACTTC
>TRBJ2-7|TRBV12-3/TRBV12-4|.|TRBD2
CASSSTKRLAGSTYEQYF
TGTGCCAGCAGTTCGACGAAGAGACTAGCGGGATCTACCTACGAGCAGTACTTC
>TRBJ2-5|TRBV10-2|few|TRBD2
CATGLAGANQETQYF
TGCGCCACGGGACTAGCGGGGGCGAACCAAGAGACCCAGTACTTC
>TRBJ2-5|TRBV12-3/TRBV12-4|few|TRBD2
CASSLDRGRPRETQYF
TGTGCCAGCAGTTTAGATCGCGGGAGGCCGAGGGAGACCCAGTACTTC
>TRBJ1-4|TRBV11-2|.|.
CASSRDRTHEKLFF
TGTGCCAGCAGCAGGGACCGTACCCATGAAAAACTGTTTTTT
>TRBJ2-7|TRBV4-1|few|.
CASSHPPGQTYEQYF
TGCGCCAGCAGCCACCCACCGGGACAAACCTACGAGCAGTACTTC
>TRBJ2-1|TRBV27|.|TRBD2
CASRRSGSPYNEQFF
TGTGCCAGCAGACGTAGCGGGAGCCCCTACAATGAGCAGTTCTTC
>TRBJ2-5|TRBV6-6|few|.
CASSYEAGSWLETQYF
TGTGCCAGCAGTTACGAGGCAGGGAGTTGGTTAGAGACCCAGTACTTC
>TRBJ2-2|TRBV12-3/TRBV12-4|few|.
CASSLGTQNTGELFF
TGTGCCAGCAGTTTAGGCACACAGAACACCGGGGAGCTGTTTTTT
>TRBJ2-5|TRBV6-6|many|.
CASSYSKRGQETQYF
TGTGCCAGCAGTTACTCGAAAAGGGGGCAAGAGACCCAGTACTTC
>TRBJ2-5|TRBV20-1|.|TRBD1
CSGGGDRQQETQYF
TGCAGTGGAGGGGGCGACAGACAGCAAGAGACCCAGTACTTC
>TRBJ2-1|TRBV5-1|few|TRBD2
CASSLRTSLTNEQFF
TGCGCCAGCAGCCTCCGGACTAGCCTTACCAATGAGCAGTTCTTC
>TRBJ1-2|TRBV29-1|.|.
CSVVGVYGYTF
TGCAGCGTTGTGGGAGTTTATGGCTACACCTTC
>TRBJ2-5|TRBV10-3|few|TRBD2
CAISGASGKETQYF
TGTGCCATCAGTGGGGCTAGCGGTAAAGAGACCCAGTACTTC
>TRBJ2-5|TRBV12-3/TRBV12-4|.|.
CASLRRWETQYF
TGTGCCAGCCTCAGGCGGTGGGAGACCCAGTACTTC
>TRBJ2-3|TRBV5-1|.|TRBD1
CASSRTGSSTDTQYF
TGCGCCAGCAGCCGGACAGGGTCTAGCACAGATACGCAGTATTTT
>TRBJ1-2|TRBV20-1|.|.
CSARSPYRVHYGYTF
TGCAGTGCTAGGAGTCCCTACAGGGTGCACTATGGCTACACCTTC
>TRBJ2-5|TRBV15|.|TRBD1
CATSRDGQGLETQYF
TGTGCCACCAGCAGAGATGGACAGGGGCTAGAGACCCAGTACTTC
>TRBJ2-7|TRBV6-5|few|.
CASSYPFKYRDHYGEQYF
TGTGCCAGCAGTTACCCATTCAAGTACCGGGACCATTATGGCGAGCAGTACTTC
>TRBJ1-1|TRBV6-5|.|.
CASRPGANRPEAFF
TGTGCCAGCCGTCCCGGAGCCAACCGGCCTGAAGCTTTCTTT
>TRBJ2-5|TRBV20-1|.|TRBD2
CSATRLAGSWETQYF
TGCAGTGCCACGAGACTAGCGGGGTCCTGGGAGACCCAGTACTTC
>TRBJ2-1|TRBV7-8|.|TRBD2
CASSPRTSGYSYNEQFF
TGTGCCAGCAGCCCTCGGACTAGCGGGTACTCCTACAATGAGCAGTTCTTC
>TRBJ2-7|TRBV19|.|TRBD2
CASSRTAGGNEQYF
TGTGCCAGTAGTAGAACGGCGGGAGGAAACGAGCAGTACTTC
>TRBJ2-3|TRBV12-3/TRBV12-4|.|.
CASSSPGLSHRTFTDTQYF
TGTGCCAGCAGTTCCCCGGGACTGAGTCACCGAACGTTCACAGATACGCAGTATTTT
>TRBJ2-7|TRBV12-3/TRBV12-4|few|.
CASSARRGVYEQYF
TGTGCCAGCAGTGCCCGGAGGGGGGTGTACGAGCAGTACTTC
>TRBJ2-5|TRBV28|.|TRBD1
CASSATGAGETQYF
TGTGCCAGCAGTGCGACAGGGGCCGGAGAGACCCAGTACTTC
>TRBJ1-3|TRBV7-9|.|.
CASSLGGALSQGSGNTIYF
TGTGCCAGCAGCTTAGGAGGGGCCTTAAGTCAGGGCTCTGGAAACACCATATATTTT
>TRBJ2-7|TRBV5-1|few|.
CASSLEGFNYEQYF
TGCGCCAGCAGCTTGGAAGGGTTTAACTACGAGCAGTACTTC
>TRBJ2-5|TRBV7-9|.|TRBD2
CASSLEGLAGDREQYF
TGTGCCAGCAGCTTAGAGGGACTAGCGGGAGATAGAGAGCAGTACTTC